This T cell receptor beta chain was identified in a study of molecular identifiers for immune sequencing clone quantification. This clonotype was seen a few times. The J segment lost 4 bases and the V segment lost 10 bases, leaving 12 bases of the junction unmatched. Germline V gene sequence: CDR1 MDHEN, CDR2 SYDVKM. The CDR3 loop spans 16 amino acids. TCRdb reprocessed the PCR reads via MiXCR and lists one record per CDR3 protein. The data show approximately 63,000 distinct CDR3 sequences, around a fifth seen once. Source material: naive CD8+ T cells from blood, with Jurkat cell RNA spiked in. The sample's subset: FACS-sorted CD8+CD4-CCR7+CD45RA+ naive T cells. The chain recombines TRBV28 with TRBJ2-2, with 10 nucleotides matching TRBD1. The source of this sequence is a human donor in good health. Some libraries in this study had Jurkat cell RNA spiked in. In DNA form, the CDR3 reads TGTGCCATCAATAGACCCGGGACAGGGGTCACCGGGGAGCTGTTTTTT. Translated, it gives CAINRPGTGVTGELFF.